This TCR beta chain comes out of a study of cytomegalovirus exposure and HLA in healthy donors. Turning to the study itself: Caucasian-associated ancestry cluster membership applied to 75% to 85% of about 370 genotyped donors.

Points from the study as a whole: More clonal expansion characterized HLA-associated TCR beta chains than equally common others in a later analysis. The classifier was said to identify cytomegalovirus status with high specificity and sensitivity. Association of 15,000 to 20,000 TCR beta sequences with HLA alleles was found at 0.05 false discovery rate in a later analysis.

Note on this clone: Its antigen is unknown.

Trimming removed 3 bases from V and 9 bases from J, with 18 bases in between. Germline V lookup: CDR1 SGHTA, CDR2 FQGNSA. The CDR3 totals 16 residues. 60 Vbeta and 13 Jbeta primers were used in PCR. The data were produced by immunoSEQ multiplex PCR, yet TCRdb's version contains in-frame clones alone and is incomplete. The sample carries 150,000 to 200,000 clones, 84% recorded once. Input material: PBMCs. The clonotype originates from a woman in her fifties or sixties in good health and CMV-seropositive. The chain uses TRBV7-2 and TRBJ1-6, with no clear D. CDR3 protein: CASSFVLGLRGSPLHF. DNA for the CDR3: TGTGCCAGCAGCTTCGTTCTAGGACTCCGCGGTTCACCCCTCCACTTT.